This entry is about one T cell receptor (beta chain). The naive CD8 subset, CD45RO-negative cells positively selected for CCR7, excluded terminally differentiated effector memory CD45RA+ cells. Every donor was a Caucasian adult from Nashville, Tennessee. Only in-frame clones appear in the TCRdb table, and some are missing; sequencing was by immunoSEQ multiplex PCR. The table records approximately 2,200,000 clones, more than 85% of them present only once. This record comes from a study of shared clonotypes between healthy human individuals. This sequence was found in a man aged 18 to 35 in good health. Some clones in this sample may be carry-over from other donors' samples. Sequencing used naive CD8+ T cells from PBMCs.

The CDR3 here is CASSLWEGGGGQETQYF. DNA of the CDR3: TGTGCCAGCAGCTTATGGGAAGGGGGAGGAGGACAAGAGACCCAGTACTTC. The chain recombines TRBV7-9 with TRBJ2-5; D might be TRBD1 or TRBD2, each matching 6 bases. Germline CDR1 SEHNR, CDR2 FQNEAQ (reference sequence). The CDR3 covers 17 residues. V was pared by 2 bases and J by 2 bases, with 18 bases between.